Presented here are 12 T cell receptor beta chains from one specimen sequenced in a study of CD8 T cells in Susac syndrome. The RNA input was about 0.45 to 1 ug, and it was reverse transcribed with random hexamers. TCRdb re-called the immunoSEQ multiplex PCR reads through MiXCR, storing one row per CDR3 protein. The sample records roughly 140,000 distinct CDR3 sequences, 95% being singletons. Source material: CD4+ T cells from PBMCs. These TCRs come from a human donor with Susac syndrome.

CDR3 bases: TGTGCCACCAGCAGAGATCTGGGTGCGAACACTGAAGCTTTCTTT. Translating it yields CATSRDLGANTEAFF. J is TRBJ1-1 and V is TRBV15, with D uncertain. Trimming removed 0 bases at V and 1 base at J, with 9 bases between. There are 15 residues in the CDR3. Germline V gives CDR1 LNHNV, CDR2 YYDKDF (reference sequence).

The genes are TRBV15 and TRBJ1-2; the match to TRBD1 covers 10 bases. V lost 4 bases to trimming and J lost 9 bases; unmatched junction nucleotides: 14. CDR3 length equals 16 residues. From germline, CDR1 is LNHNV and CDR2 YYDKDF (reference sequence). The CDR3 DNA is TGTGCCACCAGCAACCCCGGGACAGGGGCAACGGGGCGCTACACCTTC. Encoded protein: CATSNPGTGATGRYTF.

This clonotype was seen only a few times. The rearrangement joins TRBV6-5 to TRBJ2-2; D not resolved. The CDR3 has 12 amino acids. Germline V lookup: CDR1 MNHEY, CDR2 SVGAGI. Trimming pared 8 bases from V and 6 bases from J, leaving 10 bases between. CDR3: CASRPGAGELFF. The CDR3 bases are TGTGCCAGCCGTCCGGGCGCCGGGGAGCTGTTTTTT.

The CDR3 loop reads CASSETGETQYF. The CDR3 DNA sequence: TGTGCCAGCAGCGAGACTGGAGAGACCCAGTACTTC. The chain couples TRBV7-9 to TRBJ2-5; the D is unclear. Germline CDR1 and CDR2: SEHNR and FQNEAQ (reference sequence). V gave up 5 bases and J gave up 4 bases, with 8 bases separating them. CDR3 size: 12 residues.

The V and J genes are TRBV6-5 and TRBJ1-5, with unresolved D. V shed 8 bases and J shed 5 bases, with 10 bases lying between them. The CDR3 spans 12 residues. The V gene's germline CDR1 is MNHEY and CDR2 SVGAGI. DNA for the CDR3: TGTGCCAGCGGTTCCCCTGATCAGCCCCAGCATTTT. This encodes CASGSPDQPQHF.

The rearrangement uses TRBV15 and TRBJ2-6; tentatively, D is TRBD2 (6 bases). Trimming took off 5 bases at V and 4 bases at J, with 15 bases between the two ends. Looked up from germline, CDR1 is LNHNV and CDR2 is YYDKDF (reference sequence). This CDR3 is built from 16 residues. In DNA form, the CDR3 reads TGTGCCACCAGCGGTCGGGGGAGACGGGGGGCCAACGTCCTGACTTTC. This encodes CATSGRGRRGANVLTF.

The chain combines TRBV20-1 with TRBJ1-1, with D unclear. The germline V gene encodes CDR1 DFQATT and CDR2 SNEGSKA (reference sequence). Between the trimmed V and J ends, which lost 6 bases and 4 bases, there was a span of 9 bases. The CDR3 sequence is 11 residues long. CDR3 bases: TGCAGTGCCCAGGCTGGCACTGAAGCTTTCTTT. Its translation: CSAQAGTEAFF.

The rearrangement joins TRBV4-2 to TRBJ2-1, with D possibly matching TRBD1 (6 bases). Germline assignment: CDR1 LGHNA and CDR2 YNFKEQ. Trimming stripped 8 bases from V and 4 bases from J, with 15 bases between. The CDR3 contains 14 residues. The CDR3, as DNA: TGTGCCAGCGGAAAGGACAGAGCTTACAATGAGCAGTTCTTC. This codes for CASGKDRAYNEQFF.

The V gene is TRBV18, the J gene TRBJ2-4; possibly TRBD1 for D (6 bases). The CDR3 is 14 amino acids. V was clipped by 0 bases and J by 8 bases, with 11 bases between them. Germline CDR1 KGHSH, CDR2 LQKENI. CDR3 sequence (DNA): TGTGCCAGCTCACCACCAGGGGGAATGGACATTCAGTACTTC. Its protein is CASSPPGGMDIQYF.

The J gene is TRBJ1-1, the V gene TRBV29-1; D may be TRBD1 (6 bases). The CDR3 covers 11 residues. The germline V gene encodes CDR1 SQVTM and CDR2 ANQGSEA. Trimming removed 8 bases at V and 6 bases at J, with 13 bases between. Written as DNA, the CDR3 is TGCAGCCCCAGGGGCATCCCTGAAGCTTTCTTT. It specifies CSPRGIPEAFF.

The rearrangement joins TRBV5-4 to TRBJ1-1; D gene ambiguous. V gave up 3 bases and J gave up 5 bases, with 8 bases separating them. The CDR3 loop spans 12 amino acids. Germline assignment: CDR1 SGHNT and CDR2 YYREEE (reference sequence). The CDR3 DNA is TGTGCCAGCAGCTCAGTTATTACTGAAGCTTTCTTT. The encoded protein is CASSSVITEAFF.

V gene TRBV25-1 combines with J gene TRBJ2-5, with D unclear. CDR1 and CDR2 from the germline V gene are MGHDK and SYGVNS. V lost 6 bases and J lost 7, with 9 bases in between. The CDR3 has 11 amino acids. As DNA, the CDR3 is TGTGCCAGCAGGGGCCCGGGGACCCAGTACTTC. This translates into CASRGPGTQYF.